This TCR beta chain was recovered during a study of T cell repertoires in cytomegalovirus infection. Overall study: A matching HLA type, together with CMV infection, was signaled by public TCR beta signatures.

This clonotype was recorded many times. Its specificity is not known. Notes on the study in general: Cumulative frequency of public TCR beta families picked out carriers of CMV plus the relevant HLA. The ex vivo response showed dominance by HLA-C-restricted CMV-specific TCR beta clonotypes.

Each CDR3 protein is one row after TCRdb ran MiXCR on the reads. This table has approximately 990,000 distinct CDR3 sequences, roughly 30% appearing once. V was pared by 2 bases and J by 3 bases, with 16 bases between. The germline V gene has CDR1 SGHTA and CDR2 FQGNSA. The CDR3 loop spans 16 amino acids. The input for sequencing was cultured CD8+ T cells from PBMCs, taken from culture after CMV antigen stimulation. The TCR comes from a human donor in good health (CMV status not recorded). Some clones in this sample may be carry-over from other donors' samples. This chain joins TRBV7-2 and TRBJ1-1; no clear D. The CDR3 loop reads CASSLIWEDPYTEAFF. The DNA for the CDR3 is TGTGCCAGCAGCTTAATTTGGGAGGATCCTTACACTGAAGCTTTCTTT.